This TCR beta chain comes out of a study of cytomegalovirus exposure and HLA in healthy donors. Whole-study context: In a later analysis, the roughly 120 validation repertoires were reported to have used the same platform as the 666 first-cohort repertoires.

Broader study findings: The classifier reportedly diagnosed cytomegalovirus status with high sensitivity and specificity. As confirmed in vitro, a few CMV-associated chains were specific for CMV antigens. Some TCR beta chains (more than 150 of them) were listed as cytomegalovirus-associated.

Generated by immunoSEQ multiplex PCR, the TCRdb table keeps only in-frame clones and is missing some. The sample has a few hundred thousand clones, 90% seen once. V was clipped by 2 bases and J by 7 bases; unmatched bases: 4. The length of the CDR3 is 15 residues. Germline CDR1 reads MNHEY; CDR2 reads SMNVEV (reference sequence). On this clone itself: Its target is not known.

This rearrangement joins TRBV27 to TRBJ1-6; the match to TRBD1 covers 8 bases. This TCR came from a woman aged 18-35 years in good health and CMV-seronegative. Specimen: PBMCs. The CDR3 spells CASSLVDRVNSPLHF. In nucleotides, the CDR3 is TGTGCCAGCAGTTTAGTGGACAGGGTGAATTCACCCCTCCACTTT.